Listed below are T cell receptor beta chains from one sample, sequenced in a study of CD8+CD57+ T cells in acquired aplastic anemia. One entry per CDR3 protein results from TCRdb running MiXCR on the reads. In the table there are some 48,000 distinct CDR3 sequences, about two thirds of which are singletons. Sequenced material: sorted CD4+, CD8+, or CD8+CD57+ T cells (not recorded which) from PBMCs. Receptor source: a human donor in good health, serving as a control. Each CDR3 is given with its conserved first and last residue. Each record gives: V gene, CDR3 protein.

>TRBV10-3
CAIRGDRDTGELFF
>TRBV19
CASSMSHLNTEAFF
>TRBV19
CASSIVAGGDGSLPGNTIYF
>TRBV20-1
CSARVRDRDQPQHF
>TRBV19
CASSITTARAAWNEQFF
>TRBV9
CASSVRQAVTDTQYF
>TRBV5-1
CASSQNSGGSGEQYF
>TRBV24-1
CATSDPGTGNQPQHF
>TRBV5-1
CASSSGLAETYEQYF
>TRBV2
CASRELNANTEAFF
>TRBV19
CASNNGASGTYEQYF
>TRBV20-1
CSATGLAGGYEQYF
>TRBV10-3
CAISPLGQGSNEQFF
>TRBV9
CASSSGGAYNEQFF
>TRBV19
CASRWYTEAFF
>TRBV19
CASTDRSGQPQHF
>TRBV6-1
CASSEPGELFF
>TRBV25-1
CATSRVYEQYF
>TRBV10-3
CAIRQASGNTIYF
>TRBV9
CASSATGTSGMRNEQFF
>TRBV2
CASSAGDIVGIEQYF
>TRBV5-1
CASSLESSIGYTF
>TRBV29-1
CSAVRQGEKLFF
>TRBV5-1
CASSPRTDANYGYTF
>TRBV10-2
CASGSPLAGGTYEQYF
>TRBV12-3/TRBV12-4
CASSLPSRLVQYF
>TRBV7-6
CASSLASSSNIGYTF
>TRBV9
CASKPTGNTEAFF
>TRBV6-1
CASAAAENTEAFF
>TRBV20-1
CSAGLAGGTYEQYF
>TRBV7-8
CASSISRVRAAHYGYTF
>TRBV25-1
CATSATGAYEQYF
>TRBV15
CATSRDLGRQETQYF
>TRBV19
CASGGLAEAYEQYF
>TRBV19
CASSATGDSYEQYF
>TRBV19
CASGGLAGGSEQFF
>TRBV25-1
CASSDPFRTEAFF
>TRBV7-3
CASRGDSGNTIYF
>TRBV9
CASSQAISPLHF
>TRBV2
CASSEGRVTEALF
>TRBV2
CASSVSWDSPLHF
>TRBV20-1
CSAAWNYNQPQHF
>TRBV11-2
CASSYNPDRGSWEQYF
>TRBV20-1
CSARPLAGYNEQFF
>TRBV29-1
CSALDRLNYGYTF
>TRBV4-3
CASSQDPSGDSPLHF
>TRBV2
CASSEKLFF
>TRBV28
CASDHGQGSPLHF
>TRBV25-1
CASSELGGGAADTQYF
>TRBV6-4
CASSLTSGVQETQYF
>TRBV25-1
CASSNSAGREADTQYF
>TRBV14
CASSYLSGGYEQYF
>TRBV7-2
CASSQGAGDYGYTF